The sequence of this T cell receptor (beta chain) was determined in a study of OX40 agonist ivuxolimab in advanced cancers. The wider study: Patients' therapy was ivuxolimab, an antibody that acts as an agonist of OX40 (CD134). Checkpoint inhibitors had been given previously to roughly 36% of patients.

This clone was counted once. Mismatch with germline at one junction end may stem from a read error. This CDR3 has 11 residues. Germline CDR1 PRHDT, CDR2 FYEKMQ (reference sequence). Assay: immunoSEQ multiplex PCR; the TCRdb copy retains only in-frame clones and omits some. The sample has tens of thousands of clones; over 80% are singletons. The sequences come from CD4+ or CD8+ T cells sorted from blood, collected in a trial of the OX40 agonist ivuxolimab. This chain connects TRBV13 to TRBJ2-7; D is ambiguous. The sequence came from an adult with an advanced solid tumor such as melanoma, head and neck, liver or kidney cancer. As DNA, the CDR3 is TGTGCCAGCAGCTTAGGGGCCGTGAAGGACTTC. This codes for CASSLGAVKDF.